This TCR beta chain was captured in a study of CD8 T cells in Susac syndrome. The V end was cut by 5 bases, the J end by 4 bases, with 14 bases between. CDR3 length: 14 amino acids. A quantity of about 0.45 to 1 ug RNA underwent reverse transcription using random hexamers. TCRdb re-analysed the immunoSEQ multiplex PCR reads in MiXCR, keeping a single row per CDR3 protein. The sample gives about 300,000 distinct CDR3 sequences, 85% of which show up once; 0.2% to 0.25% is in the top ten. Sequencing used CD8+ T cells from PBMCs. This chain connects TRBV12-3 or TRBV12-4 to TRBJ2-5; D is perhaps TRBD1 (6 bases). The receptor was derived from a human donor with multiple sclerosis. In nucleotides, the CDR3 is TGTGCCAGCAGTCCAGGGGTCCCCGGAGAGACCCAGTACTTC. It codes for CASSPGVPGETQYF.